The source of this T cell receptor beta chain is a study of cytomegalovirus exposure and HLA in healthy donors. 13 Jbeta primers and 60 Vbeta primers were used for the PCR. Profiled with immunoSEQ multiplex PCR; TCRdb holds only in-frame clones, not every one. The data show roughly 110,000 clones, with around three quarters seen just once and 7% to 8% held by the top ten. This CDR3 comprises 15 residues. The ends were cut back, 2 bases at V and 9 bases at J, with 14 bases in the middle. From germline, CDR1 is MNHNY and CDR2 SVGAGI (reference sequence). The material sequenced was PBMCs. This chain connects TRBV6-6 to TRBJ1-6; D gene uncertain. The source is a man aged 25 to 40 in good health and CMV-seronegative. The CDR3 DNA sequence: TGTGCCAGCAGTTACCCACGATTTTACGGTTCACCCCTCCACTTT. Encoded protein: CASSYPRFYGSPLHF.